This T cell receptor beta chain was profiled in a study of beta chain features in type 1 diabetes (dated 2018 in TCRdb). General notes on the study: No differences in mean age, gender distribution, total cell number or subset yield were found between patients and healthy donors. A total of about 100,000,000 sorted cells were examined across all samples, and RNA yield correlated strongly with the number of cells per subset. The study compared TCRB repertoires of sorted circulating CD4+ T cell subsets between recently diagnosed type 1 diabetes patients and matched healthy donors. Regulatory and stem cell-like memory subsets were isolated from only 8 patients and 8 healthy donors, whereas naive and central memory subsets came from all 30 or so donors. Study-wide findings and limitations: Because the HLA sub-analyses included only small numbers of individuals, any influence of HLA type on TCRB rearrangement was left unresolved. The naive, central memory and regulatory TCRB repertoires appeared to resemble one another more closely among patients than among healthy donors. At VDJ recombination sites, patients with type 1 diabetes made fewer insertions and deleted more nucleotides, a pattern implying thymic rearrangement abnormalities. PCR may preferentially amplify shorter templates, but because patient and control samples were amplified and corrected together, any resulting skew would affect both groups equally. Because cDNA was sequenced instead of genomic DNA, activated cells with high expression could be over-represented, although the groups did not differ in activation or CD3 levels. Type 1 diabetes patients showed a moderate but significant shortening of TCRB CDR3 length in all four CD4+ subsets.

A note on this clone: Its antigen is still unknown. It has no much larger one-base neighbor in the sample; base qualities were not kept.

For CDR1 and CDR2, the germline V gene lists MDHEN and SYDVKM. V ends up 5 bases short and J 7 bases short, with an unmatched junction base count of 7. The CDR3 measures 14 amino acids from cysteine to phenylalanine. Only the CDR3 DNA stays, 42 bases, in frame from base 1. A single peripheral blood draw of about 116 mL on average was collected from each donor into heparinised tubes. Naive, central memory, regulatory and stem cell-like memory CD4+ T cells were sorted on a BD FACSAria II using a panel including CD45RO, CCR7, CD25, CD127, CD95 and CD27. All sorted populations exceeded 98% purity. PBMCs were isolated immediately by Lymphoprep density gradient centrifugation and stained directly without culture. To minimize batch effects, samples were stained and sorted in pairs, one healthy donor with one patient per experiment. The entire isolated RNA was reverse transcribed using the High Capacity cDNA Reverse Transcription Kit, and thus expressed TCRB transcripts were sequenced. Deep immunoSEQ sequencing was applied to naive, central memory and regulatory T cell samples, giving an average of about 3.6 million total reads per sample. Sorted cells were lysed in RLT buffer, and RNA was extracted using DNase-treated RNeasy Micro or Mini kits according to cell number. Each cell subset was processed separately to prevent cross-contamination, with patient and healthy donor samples processed together. TCRB sequences were amplified from cDNA with the immunoSEQ multiplex PCR, producing 87-bp fragments spanning the CDR3 region. Sequencing of the amplicons was done on the Illumina HiSeq platform. In the original analysis: PCR bias was computationally corrected using synthetic template baselines, reads within Hamming distance 2 were collapsed, and singletons that could not be merged were discarded. By aligning reads against IMGT, V, D and J genes, CDR3 length, and insertions or deletions at six rearrangement sites were assigned. Within each subset, clonotype counts were normalized to sorted cell number, and only after that were true diversity and Gini coefficients computed with the tcR R package. Repertoire sharing was quantified using the overlap coefficient calculated on TCRB nucleotide sequences. Out-of-frame TCRB sequences from naive cells were analyzed to stand in for the pre-selection repertoire. TCRdb limited this immuneACCESS table to in-frame rearrangements with V and J called. A share of clones is missing; checked studies link under half to unresolved V genes, and the rest is unexplained. That table gives V, J and clone size, and the DNA gave D and trimming. The sample table shows 680,000 or so clones, and about 14% are seen once. More than 0.08% of the sample comes from the top ten.

This receptor was taken from a man between 18 and 29 years old in good health. The sample taken for sequencing was naive CD4+ T cells from blood. The sample's cell subset or site label, in plain terms: true naive CD4+ T cells. The sequence joins TRBV28 to TRBJ1-2, and TRBD1 matches 10 of the central bases. The CDR3 amino acid sequence is: CASSPRGQGVGYTF. The sequenced DNA is TGTGCCAGCAGTCCGCGTGGACAGGGGGTTGGCTACACCTTC.